Sequencing of this T cell receptor beta chain was carried out in a study of blood T cell repertoires in COVID-19. Produced via immunoSEQ multiplex PCR; TCRdb's table is partial and in-frame only. The sample includes fewer than 200,000 clones, 83% of them seen just once. This clonotype originated in a woman between 70 and 85 years old with COVID-19, enrolled during active disease. The sequenced material came from peripheral blood.

DNA for the CDR3: TGCGCCAGCAGTGAGGAGATAACAGGAGCATATTTT. Protein sequence: CASSEEITGAYF. This chain uses TRBV10-2 with TRBJ1-3, with D maybe TRBD1 (5 bases). Trimming left V 2 bases short and J 15 bases short, with 14 bases between. Germline-derived CDR1 and CDR2 are WSHSY and SAAADI. This CDR3 comprises 12 residues.